Sequencing of this T cell receptor beta chain was carried out in a study of technical replicates of blood from four donors. This table comes from immunoSEQ multiplex PCR, and its TCRdb copy is limited to in-frame clones, with some not included. Of approximately 76,000 clones detected, 70% to 90% appear once; the ten largest clones hold around 5%. This CDR3 comprises 12 residues. The ends were cut back, 6 bases at V and 10 bases at J, with 10 bases in the middle. The V gene's germline CDR1 is SNHLY and CDR2 FYNNEI. This rearrangement joins TRBV2 to TRBJ1-6; D unclear. This clonotype was sampled from a human donor in good health. Some clones in this sample may be carry-over from other donors' samples. Sequenced sample: PBMCs. The CDR3 region is CASRPGNSPLHF. In nucleotides, the CDR3 is TGTGCCAGCAGACCGGGAAACTCACCCCTCCACTTT.